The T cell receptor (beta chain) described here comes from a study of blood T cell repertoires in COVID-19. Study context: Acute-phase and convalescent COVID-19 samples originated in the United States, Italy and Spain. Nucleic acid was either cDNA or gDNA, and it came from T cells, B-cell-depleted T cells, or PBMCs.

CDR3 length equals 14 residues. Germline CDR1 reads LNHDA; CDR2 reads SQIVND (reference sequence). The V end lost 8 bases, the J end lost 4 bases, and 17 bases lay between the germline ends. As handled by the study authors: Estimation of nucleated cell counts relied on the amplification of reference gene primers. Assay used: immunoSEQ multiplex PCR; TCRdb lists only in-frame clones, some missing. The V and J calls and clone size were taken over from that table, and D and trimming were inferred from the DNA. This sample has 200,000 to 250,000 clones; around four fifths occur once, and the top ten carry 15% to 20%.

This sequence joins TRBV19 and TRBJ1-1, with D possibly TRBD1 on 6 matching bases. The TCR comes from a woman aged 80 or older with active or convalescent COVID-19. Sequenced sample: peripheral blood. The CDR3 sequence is CASSNQGRATEAFF. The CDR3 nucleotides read TGTGCCAGTTCGAATCAGGGGAGGGCCACTGAAGCTTTCTTT.